Sequencing of this T cell receptor (beta chain) was carried out in a study of T-cell memory formation after mild COVID-19. The table lists this clonotype with a few counts. TCRdb recomputed calls from the 5' RACE reads with MiXCR, one row per CDR3 protein. The sample has 250,000 or so distinct CDR3 sequences, about a sixth seen once. Germline assignment: CDR1 MGHRA and CDR2 YSYEKL. The CDR3 runs to 18 residues. The V gene lost 4 bases and the J gene lost 2 bases, with 22 bases spanning the gap. Sample: PBMCs or a T cell subset sorted from them (not recorded which). This TCR came from a man aged 18 to 29 who had mild COVID-19 (a few samples of this study predate the infection). Cell type and time point are not known. This chain connects TRBV4-1 to TRBJ2-3; D is unclear. The CDR3 spells CASSPSFISPSPTDTQYF. The CDR3 DNA follows: TGCGCCAGCAGCCCCTCCTTCATATCCCCATCTCCCACAGATACGCAGTATTTT.